The present T cell receptor beta chain was sequenced within a study of T cell responses to AZD1222 COVID-19 vaccine. General study findings and limits: It should be noted that donors were predominantly white British and more often female, and clonal diversity was possibly underestimated.

Repertoires were generated with immunoSEQ multiplex PCR, while TCRdb's copy carries only in-frame clones and drops some. The sample has approximately 100,000 clones; roughly 87% are singletons. This clone was seen only a few times. Its cognate antigen is unknown. Trimming stripped 1 base from V and 8 bases from J, with 8 bases between. In germline, CDR1 is MGHRA, CDR2 YSYEKL. The CDR3 runs to 13 residues. This sample comprised peripheral blood, obtained 28 days after the second AZD1222 dose. This sequence joins TRBV4-1 and TRBJ1-4, with no clear D. This TCR was recovered from an adult who received the AZD1222 COVID-19 vaccine. The chain's CDR3 is CASSQVLGEKLFF. For the CDR3, the DNA is TGCGCCAGCAGCCAAGTACTTGGGGAAAAACTGTTTTTT.